This T cell receptor (delta chain) was found in a study of gamma-delta chains in newborns, infants, children. Across the whole study: Microbial exposure reportedly drives polyclonal innate γδ T cell expansion after birth.

The CDR3 totals 21 residues. Germline assignment: CDR1 GEAIGNYY and CDR2 EKD. V was shortened by 3 bases and J by 0 bases, with 23 bases between the two germline ends. For this clone: It differs at one base from a far larger clone, so likely a read error.

TCRdb reanalyzed the reads using CATT. The sample records 1,500 to 2,000 delta-chain clones, 41% being singletons. The J gene is TRDJ3, the V gene TRDV2; D is perhaps TRDD3 (5 bases). Sequenced input: blood. The TCR originated in a child who had a fever. The CDR3 loop reads CACDSIALGSQGSWDTRQMFF. DNA for the CDR3: TGTGCCTGTGACTCCATCGCTTTGGGGTCCCAGGGCTCCTGGGACACCCGACAGATGTTTTTC.